A selection of T cell receptor beta chains follows, all from one sample in a study of T cell responses to AZD1222 COVID-19 vaccine. Measured with immunoSEQ multiplex PCR; TCRdb has only the in-frame clones, and not every one. The sample lists some 180,000 clones, 80% to 95% occurring once. Material: peripheral blood, obtained 28 days after the second dose of the MenACWY control vaccine. Receptors originate from an adult who received the MenACWY meningococcal vaccine as a control. Both conserved end residues are part of each CDR3. The order of the fields is J gene, D gene, V gene, clone size, CDR3 DNA, CDR3 protein. The D gene is left open where the match is weak. Expanded clones are given a class, and other clones once, few, many or no size at all.

TRBJ1-1	.	TRBV4-2	.	TGTGCCAGCAGCGAAGGGGGAGGCACTGAAGCTTTCTTT	CASSEGGGTEAFF
TRBJ2-1	.	TRBV5-1	.	TGCGCCAGCAGCACCTCTCTTAATGAGCAGTTCTTC	CASSTSLNEQFF
TRBJ1-5	.	TRBV19	.	TGTGCCAGTGAGACGACATCTCATAGCAATCAGCCCCAGCATTTT	CASETTSHSNQPQHF
TRBJ1-5	TRBD1	TRBV18	.	TGTGCCAGCTCACGGTCGGGACAGGGTATTAGCAATCAGCCCCAGCATTTT	CASSRSGQGISNQPQHF
TRBJ1-3	.	TRBV9	.	TGTGCCAGCAGCGTAGGTAACGTCTACTCTGGAAACACCATATATTTT	CASSVGNVYSGNTIYF
TRBJ1-6	.	TRBV2	once	TGTGCCAGCAGGGGGCAATCGGATAATTCACCCCTCCACTTT	CASRGQSDNSPLHF
TRBJ2-1	.	TRBV30	.	TGTGCCTGGAGTCCCTCCACGGGAATCAATGAGCAGTTCTTC	CAWSPSTGINEQFF
TRBJ2-7	.	TRBV6-7	.	TGTGCCCAGCTAGGAGGAAAGGGTTCCTACGAGCAGTACTTC	CAQLGGKGSYEQYF
TRBJ2-7	TRBD1	TRBV19	.	TGTGCCAGTAGTCTTCGACAGGGGGCCTACGAGCAGTACTTC	CASSLRQGAYEQYF
TRBJ1-5	.	TRBV7-8	.	TGTGCCAGCAGCTTAGACGGGGTTCGGCAGCCCCAGCATTTT	CASSLDGVRQPQHF
TRBJ1-5	TRBD1	TRBV28	.	TGTGCCAGCAGTTTAGCGACAGGGGGCCATCAGCCCCAGCATTTT	CASSLATGGHQPQHF
TRBJ1-5	.	TRBV7-2	few	TGTGCCAGCAGCCCTGGCGGGGCGAATCAGCCCCAGCATTTT	CASSPGGANQPQHF
TRBJ1-2	.	TRBV6-2/TRBV6-3	.	TGTGCCAGCAGTTACGAGTATGGCTACACCTTC	CASSYEYGYTF
TRBJ2-7	TRBD1	TRBV12-3/TRBV12-4	.	TGTGCCAGCAGTTTAGGACAGGGGGGCGAGCAGTACTTC	CASSLGQGGEQYF
TRBJ2-3	TRBD2	TRBV19	.	TGTGCCAGTAGTACCACTAGCGGGGGGCCGTCTGGGTTTCCGCAGTATTTT	CASSTTSGGPSGFPQYF
TRBJ1-1	.	TRBV6-5	.	TGTGCCAGCAGAACCGTGAGAAACACTGAAGCTTTCTTT	CASRTVRNTEAFF
TRBJ1-2	.	TRBV11-2	.	TGTGCCAGCAGCTTAGTAGGTGTGGGATATAATGGCTACACCTTC	CASSLVGVGYNGYTF
TRBJ1-5	.	TRBV15	.	TGTGCCACCAGCAGAGATTTCGATTTGGGTCAGCCCCAGCATTTT	CATSRDFDLGQPQHF
TRBJ1-1	.	TRBV18	.	TGTGCCAGCTCACCACCGATAAGCAGGAACACTGAAGCTTTCTTT	CASSPPISRNTEAFF
TRBJ2-5	.	TRBV5-6	.	TGTGCCAGCAGCTTGTATGGACGCCCGACGGAGACCCAGTACTTC	CASSLYGRPTETQYF
TRBJ1-2	.	TRBV7-2	.	TGTGCCAGCAGCTTAGCTTATCAGGCCAGCTATGGCTACACCTTC	CASSLAYQASYGYTF
TRBJ2-7	TRBD2	TRBV5-1	.	TGCGCCAGCAGCTCCGGGACTAGTAGGCCCTTCTCCTACGAGCAGTACTTC	CASSSGTSRPFSYEQYF
TRBJ2-7	.	TRBV6-5	.	TGTGCCAGCAGTTACCTTCACGGGGGCGAGCAGTACTTC	CASSYLHGGEQYF
TRBJ1-1	.	TRBV7-9	.	TGTGCCAGCAGCTTAGACAGGGCGAGCACTGAAGCTTTCTTT	CASSLDRASTEAFF
TRBJ1-5	.	TRBV9	few	TGTGCCAGCTCACAGGGACTTAGCAATCAGCCCCAGCATTTT	CASSQGLSNQPQHF
TRBJ2-7	.	TRBV2	few	TGTGCCAGCAGTTCCCCACCGACCACCTACGAGCAGTACTTC	CASSSPPTTYEQYF
TRBJ1-4	.	TRBV19	.	TGTGCCAGTAGTCCCCGATGGGATCCAACTAATGAAAAACTGTTTTTT	CASSPRWDPTNEKLFF
TRBJ2-2	.	TRBV18	once	TGTGCCAGCTCACCGGAGGAGGGGGTCGGGGAGCTGTTTTTT	CASSPEEGVGELFF
TRBJ1-5	TRBD1	TRBV6-2/TRBV6-3	.	TGTGCCAGCAGTTACGGACAGGGAAACCAGCCCCAGCATTTT	CASSYGQGNQPQHF
TRBJ1-1	.	TRBV5-6	.	TGTGCCAGCAGCTTGGTGAAGAGGGACACTGAAGCTTTCTTT	CASSLVKRDTEAFF